This record looks at one TCR beta chain sequence and its context. The ends lost 3 bases at V and 8 bases at J; junction bases unmatched: 8. The germline V gene encodes CDR1 GTSNPN and CDR2 SVGIG (reference sequence). This CDR3 has 14 residues. Assignment of participants to cohorts was predicated upon participant-reported clinical history. The protocol was immunoSEQ multiplex PCR, while the TCRdb copy is restricted to in-frame clones and leaves out a portion. The sample carries fewer than 350,000 clones, around 89% recorded once. The entry originates in a study of blood T cell repertoires in COVID-19. This sequence was found in a woman aged 55-75 years in a cohort exposed to, infected with or recovered from COVID-19 (not recorded which). What was sequenced was PBMCs or T cells enriched from blood (not recorded which). The chain has TRBV30 and TRBJ2-1, with 9 bases identical to TRBD2. The CDR3 DNA follows: TGTGCCTGGAGCCGGACTAGCGCCCAGGATGAGCAGTTCTTC. Translated: CAWSRTSAQDEQFF.